These 20 T cell receptor beta chains came from one sample sequenced in a study of cytomegalovirus exposure and HLA in healthy donors. Only in-frame clones appear in the TCRdb table, and some are missing; sequencing was by immunoSEQ multiplex PCR. Seen here are some 140,000 clones, less than 90% observed once, and the top ten hold roughly 3%. What was sequenced was PBMCs. The receptor set was obtained from a man aged 18 to 29 in good health and CMV-seronegative.

The chain recombines TRBV27 with TRBJ2-2; 8 bases map to TRBD2. V shed 8 bases, J shed 4 bases, and the junction held 12 bases outside the gene matches. The CDR3 loop spans 16 amino acids. Per the germline V gene, CDR1 is MNHEY and CDR2 is SMNVEV (reference sequence). CDR3 in DNA: TGTGCCAGCGGGGGTGCGGGGGGCTTTGGCACCGGGGAGCTGTTTTTT. Translating it yields CASGGAGGFGTGELFF.

The gene calls are TRBV19 and TRBJ1-1; TRBD1 might be the D (5 bases). Trimming shortened V by 6 bases and J by 6 bases, and 14 bases separated the two germline ends. From germline, CDR1 is LNHDA and CDR2 SQIVND (reference sequence). The CDR3 has 13 residues. CDR3 sequence (DNA): TGTGCCAGTAGCGGGTCCTGGGGCGCTGAAGCTTTCTTT. Protein: CASSGSWGAEAFF.

The rearrangement uses TRBV11-1 and TRBJ1-6; D not resolved. Germline-derived CDR1 and CDR2 are SGHAT and FQDESV (reference sequence). V lost 6 bases to trimming and J lost 7 bases, with 25 bases between them. CDR3 length equals 18 residues. In DNA form, the CDR3 reads TGTGCCAGCAGTCCCCCCATCAGACGGGGTCTTAGGAATTCACCCCTCCACTTT. Amino acid sequence: CASSPPIRRGLRNSPLHF.

The chain combines TRBV27 with TRBJ2-7; the D gene is possibly TRBD2 (5 bases). The CDR3 is made up of 15 amino acids. Trimming removed 4 bases at V and 2 bases at J, with 15 bases between. Germline V gives CDR1 MNHEY, CDR2 SMNVEV (reference sequence). The CDR3, as DNA: TGTGCCAGCAGTTCAGTAAGCGGAACACCCTACGAGCAGTACTTC. It encodes CASSSVSGTPYEQYF.

The count of this clone is one. The chain is built from TRBV7-8 and TRBJ2-7, with a possible D match to TRBD1 (5 bases). V lost 1 base and J 2 bases, leaving 6 bases between the germline ends. Germline CDR1 SGHVS, CDR2 FQNEAQ. This CDR3 spans 13 amino acids. CDR3 sequence (DNA): TGTGCCAGCAGCTTAGACAGGCCCTACGAGCAGTACTTC. Protein product: CASSLDRPYEQYF.

The chain employs TRBV7-9 and TRBJ2-6; 8 positions match TRBD1. V shed 3 bases and J 0 bases; nucleotides not matched to a gene: 4. This CDR3 has 17 residues. Germline CDR1 and CDR2: SEHNR and FQNEAQ (reference sequence). CDR3 bases: TGTGCCAGCAGCTTCTGGACAGGGTACTCTGGGGCCAACGTCCTGACTTTC. This encodes CASSFWTGYSGANVLTF.

This chain links TRBV2 with TRBJ2-1, with 8 bases fitting TRBD1. The CDR3 length is 13 residues. J lost 12 bases, V lost 9 bases, and 13 bases had no gene match. Germline V gene lookup returns CDR1 SNHLY and CDR2 FYNNEI. This chain's CDR3 is CASSGQGPRGQFF. In DNA, the CDR3 is TGTGCCAGTTCCGGACAGGGCCCTAGGGGGCAGTTCTTC.

The CDR3 region has the DNA TGCGCCAGCAGCTTGGGAGGTGGCCGGGAGACGCAGTATTTT. Translating it yields CASSLGGGRETQYF. The rearrangement uses TRBV5-1 and TRBJ2-3, with D tentatively TRBD2 (6 bases). The CDR3 has 14 amino acids. The germline V gene has CDR1 SGHRS and CDR2 YFSETQ. The ends were cut back, 0 bases at V and 9 bases at J, with 14 bases in the middle.

This chain links TRBV27 with TRBJ1-4; D gene ambiguous. CDR1 and CDR2 from the germline V gene are MNHEY and SMNVEV (reference sequence). There are 17 residues in the CDR3. The ends were cut back, 0 bases at V and 6 bases at J, with 17 bases in the middle. In DNA form, the CDR3 reads TGTGCCAGCAGTTTATCGGGCACGTACGCAAAAGATGAAAAACTGTTTTTT. Amino acids: CASSLSGTYAKDEKLFF.

The chain links TRBV4-3 to TRBJ2-6; maybe TRBD1 (5 bases). Germline assignment: CDR1 LGHNA and CDR2 YSLEER. Trimming stripped 0 bases from V and 0 bases from J, with 6 bases between. The CDR3 totals 16 residues. The DNA of the CDR3 is TGCGCCAGCAGCCAAGATCAGGGCTCTGGGGCCAACGTCCTGACTTTC. The encoded protein is CASSQDQGSGANVLTF.

V usage is TRBV10-1 and J usage is TRBJ2-2; the D gene is possibly TRBD1 (5 bases). Trimming shortened V by 2 bases and J by 4 bases, and 17 bases separated the two germline ends. The CDR3 totals 17 residues. Germline values: CDR1 WNHNN, CDR2 SYGVQD (reference sequence). The CDR3 DNA reads as TGCGCCAGCAGTGAGACCCAGGGCTGGTGGAGCACCGGGGAGCTGTTTTTT. Amino acids: CASSETQGWWSTGELFF.

The chain links TRBV27 to TRBJ2-3, with 7 bases matching TRBD2. V shed 2 bases and J 4 bases; nucleotides not matched to a gene: 6. Germline loops: CDR1 MNHEY, CDR2 SMNVEV (reference sequence). The CDR3 has 15 residues. Here the CDR3 DNA reads TGTGCCAGCAGTTTAGCGGGAGAGAGACCAGATACGCAGTATTTT. Its protein product is CASSLAGERPDTQYF.

V gene TRBV6-5 combines with J gene TRBJ1-2; no firm D call. Germline lookup yields CDR1 MNHEY and CDR2 SVGAGI. V was cut by 3 bases and J by 4 bases, with 12 bases left in between. There are 14 residues in the CDR3. CDR3 in DNA: TGTGCCAGCAGTTATACTCTGGTTGGCTATGGCTACACCTTC. Residues: CASSYTLVGYGYTF.

The chain has TRBV11-2 and TRBJ2-3; tentative D call: TRBD1 (5 bases). Deletions cut 2 bases from V and 1 base from J, with 10 bases between. Per the germline V gene, CDR1 is SGHAT and CDR2 is FQNNGV. This CDR3 is 15 amino acids long. The CDR3 loop is CASSLSLGGTDTQYF. CDR3 bases: TGTGCCAGCAGCTTAAGTCTAGGGGGCACAGATACGCAGTATTTT.

V and J are TRBV12-5 and TRBJ2-1; TRBD1 matches at 7 bases. CDR3 size: 16 residues. The V segment lost 0 bases and the J segment 7 bases; nucleotides outside the gene matches: 9. Germline CDR1 and CDR2: LGHNT and FRNRAP. CDR3 region: CASGLVLTGFRNEQFF. CDR3 in DNA: TGTGCTAGTGGTTTGGTATTGACAGGGTTCCGTAATGAGCAGTTCTTC.

The chain joins TRBV7-8 to TRBJ2-2; 8 bases are shared with TRBD1. This CDR3 has 15 amino acids. With V trimmed by 4 bases and J by 7 bases, 8 bases remained unmatched. Germline V gene sequence: CDR1 SGHVS, CDR2 FQNEAQ. This chain's CDR3 is CASSSRTGKGGELFF. In nucleotides, the CDR3 is TGTGCCAGCAGCTCCCGGACAGGGAAGGGCGGGGAGCTGTTTTTT.

J is TRBJ2-7 and V is TRBV18; 7 bases line up with TRBD1. The CDR3 loop spans 14 amino acids. Germline lookup yields CDR1 KGHSH and CDR2 LQKENI. The junction had 6 bases not matched to a gene; V was cut back by 4 bases and J by 3 bases. CDR3: CASSQGAPRYEQYF. The CDR3 DNA reads as TGTGCCAGCTCACAGGGGGCGCCCCGCTACGAGCAGTACTTC.

The genes are TRBV25-1 and TRBJ1-5; a weak D match, TRBD1 (5 bases). The CDR3 has 13 residues. Trimming removed 3 bases at V and 7 bases at J, with 10 bases between. Germline CDR1 and CDR2: MGHDK and SYGVNS. CDR3 sequence: CASSEGGRQPQHF. In nucleotides, the CDR3 is TGTGCCAGCAGTGAGGGGGGTAGACAGCCCCAGCATTTT.

The rearrangement joins TRBV27 to TRBJ2-1; tentatively, D is TRBD1 (5 bases). The CDR3 is made up of 15 amino acids. V lost 7 bases and J 9 bases, leaving 22 bases between the germline ends. Germline V lookup: CDR1 MNHEY, CDR2 SMNVEV (reference sequence). The CDR3 protein is CASTPRVVGLGEQFF. The CDR3 DNA sequence: TGTGCCAGCACCCCCAGGGTAGTCGGGCTAGGTGAGCAGTTCTTC.

V gene TRBV5-1 combines with J gene TRBJ1-4; the match to TRBD1 covers 7 bases. Unmatched junction bases numbered 7, after V lost 5 bases and J lost 3 bases. Germline CDR1 SGHRS, CDR2 YFSETQ. The CDR3 contains 15 residues. The CDR3 protein is CASRFAGQPNEKLFF. For the CDR3, the DNA is TGCGCCAGCAGGTTCGCGGGACAGCCTAATGAAAAACTGTTTTTT.